The rows below give T cell receptor beta chains drawn from one sample of a study of cytomegalovirus exposure and HLA in healthy donors. Data came from immunoSEQ multiplex PCR; TCRdb stores just in-frame clones and leaves some out. The sample lists roughly 190,000 clones, about four fifths occurring once. What was sequenced was PBMCs. These receptors came from a woman aged 45-65 years in good health and CMV-seropositive. The CDR3 runs from the conserved cysteine through the conserved F or W. The D gene is left open where the match is weak. Clone size, where shown, is once, few, many, or a class for clones that have expanded.

d_call	clone_size	v_call	j_call	cdr3_aa	cdr3_nt
TRBD1	-	TRBV9	TRBJ1-6	CASSARDREAPLHF	TGTGCCAGCAGCGCCCGGGACAGGGAAGCACCCCTCCACTTT
TRBD1	-	TRBV9	TRBJ1-3	CASSGQGSGNTIYF	TGTGCCAGCAGCGGACAGGGCTCTGGAAACACCATATATTTT
TRBD1	-	TRBV7-3	TRBJ1-6	CASSYGFTGASPLHF	TGTGCCAGCAGCTACGGGTTTACAGGGGCTTCACCCCTCCACTTT
-	-	TRBV19	TRBJ2-1	CASSVSTGLYNEQFF	TGTGCCAGTAGCGTCTCGACTGGTCTCTACAATGAGCAGTTCTTC
-	-	TRBV21-1	TRBJ2-6	CASSKSRTGGPSSGANVLTF	TGTGCCAGCAGCAAATCCCGGACAGGGGGGCCTAGCTCTGGGGCCAACGTCCTGACTTTC
-	-	TRBV19	TRBJ2-7	CASSKGQGSYEQYF	TGTGCCAGTAGCAAGGGGCAGGGATCCTACGAGCAGTACTTC
-	-	TRBV5-6	TRBJ1-3	CASTDGEGYGNTIYF	TGTGCCAGCACGGACGGGGAGGGTTATGGAAACACCATATATTTT
-	-	TRBV5-6	TRBJ1-1	CASSRGQHMNTEAFF	TGTGCCAGCAGCAGAGGACAGCATATGAACACTGAAGCTTTCTTT
TRBD1	few	TRBV4-3	TRBJ2-7	CASSPDPVGGWDEQYF	TGCGCCAGCAGCCCTGACCCGGTAGGGGGCTGGGACGAGCAGTACTTC
-	-	TRBV11-2	TRBJ1-1	CASSSIPQVAEAFF	TGTGCCAGCAGCTCGATCCCACAGGTGGCTGAAGCTTTCTTT
TRBD1	-	TRBV5-6	TRBJ2-2	CASSSRDRDDTGELFF	TGTGCCAGCAGCTCCCGGGACAGGGATGACACCGGGGAGCTGTTTTTT
-	once	TRBV5-1	TRBJ2-5	CASSLTSQETQYF	TGCGCCAGCAGCTTGACATCTCAAGAGACCCAGTACTTC
-	-	TRBV30	TRBJ2-2	CAWSQGTNTGELFF	TGTGCCTGGAGCCAGGGTACGAACACCGGGGAGCTGTTTTTT
TRBD1	-	TRBV4-1	TRBJ1-2	CASSQRGLDGYTF	TGCGCCAGCAGCCAAAGGGGGCTCGATGGCTACACCTTC
TRBD1	-	TRBV5-6	TRBJ2-7	CASSSIGQGAYEQHF	TGTGCCAGCAGCTCTATAGGACAGGGGGCCTACGAGCAGCACTTC
-	few	TRBV6-5	TRBJ2-2	CASKDRQNTGELFF	TGTGCCAGCAAGGACAGACAGAACACCGGGGAGCTGTTTTTT
TRBD1	few	TRBV28	TRBJ1-5	CASSQGQSNQPQHF	TGTGCCAGCAGCCAGGGACAGAGCAATCAGCCCCAGCATTTT
TRBD2	-	TRBV7-3	TRBJ2-7	CASSLNPLRAGGYEQYF	TGTGCCAGCAGCTTAAACCCCCTTAGAGCGGGGGGGTACGAGCAGTACTTC
-	few	TRBV5-4	TRBJ2-3	CASRPDSASTDTQYF	TGTGCCAGCAGACCAGACAGTGCTAGCACAGATACGCAGTATTTT
TRBD1	-	TRBV6-5	TRBJ1-2	CASREPGQGNYGYTF	TGTGCCAGCAGAGAGCCGGGACAGGGCAACTATGGCTACACCTTC
TRBD1	few	TRBV4-1	TRBJ1-1	CASSQGLTGMNTEAFF	TGCGCCAGCAGCCAAGGTCTGACAGGGATGAACACTGAAGCTTTCTTT
-	few	TRBV9	TRBJ1-1	CASSVGTTSAAFF	TGTGCCAGCAGCGTTGGGACAACAAGTGCGGCTTTCTTT
TRBD1	-	TRBV11-2	TRBJ2-7	CASSSDGTGNGEQYF	TGTGCCAGCAGCTCCGACGGGACAGGGAACGGAGAGCAGTACTTC
TRBD1	-	TRBV9	TRBJ2-7	CASSVGAQGELAEQYF	TGTGCCAGCAGCGTAGGGGCCCAGGGGGAGCTCGCCGAGCAGTACTTC
-	-	TRBV5-1	TRBJ2-6	CASTEGLAGANVLTF	TGCGCCAGCACGGAGGGCCTTGCTGGGGCCAACGTCCTGACTTTC
TRBD1	-	TRBV2	TRBJ1-4	CASSGEQGIGELFF	TGTGCCAGCAGCGGGGAACAGGGGATAGGGGAACTGTTTTTT
TRBD1	-	TRBV5-1	TRBJ1-4	CASSPRTGGNEKLFF	TGCGCCAGCAGCCCTCGGACAGGGGGCAATGAAAAACTGTTTTTT
TRBD1	-	TRBV5-6	TRBJ1-1	CASSSGQGLNTEAFF	TGTGCCAGCAGCTCAGGACAGGGGTTGAACACTGAAGCTTTCTTT
-	-	TRBV7-6	TRBJ1-6	CASRKQGSYNSPLHF	TGTGCCAGCAGGAAGCAGGGCTCCTATAATTCACCCCTCCACTTT
TRBD1	-	TRBV5-1	TRBJ2-2	CASSLGQGVLTGELFF	TGCGCCAGCAGCTTGGGACAGGGGGTTTTGACCGGGGAGCTGTTTTTT
TRBD2	once	TRBV6-5	TRBJ2-3	CASSHLAGGTDTQYF	TGTGCCAGCAGCCACCTAGCGGGGGGCACAGATACGCAGTATTTT
-	-	TRBV4-1	TRBJ1-2	CASSQDRASNYGYTF	TGCGCCAGCAGCCAAGACAGGGCTTCTAACTATGGCTACACCTTC
TRBD2	-	TRBV6-5	TRBJ2-1	CASSQAGGGTNEQFF	TGTGCCAGCAGCCAAGCCGGGGGGGGCACCAATGAGCAGTTCTTC
TRBD1	once	TRBV13	TRBJ2-2	CASSPGQGSTGELFF	TGTGCCAGCAGCCCGGGACAGGGGAGCACCGGGGAGCTGTTTTTT
-	-	TRBV27	TRBJ1-2	CASSFLDSNYGYTF	TGTGCCAGCAGTTTTCTAGACAGCAACTATGGCTACACCTTC
TRBD1	-	TRBV30	TRBJ1-1	CAWAGQGWGRTEAFF	TGTGCCTGGGCCGGACAGGGGTGGGGTAGGACTGAAGCTTTCTTT
-	-	TRBV25-1	TRBJ1-2	CASTVLTVEVSGYTF	TGTGCCAGCACTGTACTGACAGTTGAAGTTTCTGGCTACACCTTC
-	few	TRBV18	TRBJ1-5	CASSRQDNQPQHF	TGTGCCAGCTCACGACAGGACAATCAGCCCCAGCATTTT
TRBD1	-	TRBV6-5	TRBJ2-2	CASRPTGFGELFF	TGTGCCAGCAGACCGACAGGGTTCGGGGAGCTGTTTTTT
-	-	TRBV15	TRBJ1-2	CATSSARTYGYTF	TGTGCCACCAGCAGTGCCCGGACATATGGCTACACCTTC
TRBD1	-	TRBV4-1	TRBJ1-5	CASSQSPQGSNQPQHF	TGCGCCAGCAGCCAATCGCCACAGGGGAGTAATCAGCCCCAGCATTTT
TRBD1	-	TRBV6-5	TRBJ2-7	CASSPRTGAYYEQYF	TGTGCCAGCAGTCCCCGGACAGGGGCCTACTACGAGCAGTACTTC
-	few	TRBV18	TRBJ1-1	CASSLMQGGNTEAFF	TGTGCCAGCTCACTCATGCAGGGTGGGAACACTGAAGCTTTCTTT
TRBD1	few	TRBV29-1	TRBJ1-1	CSVTGQGGLSVNTEAFF	TGCAGCGTGACCGGACAGGGCGGTCTATCGGTGAACACTGAAGCTTTCTTT
-	-	TRBV30	TRBJ1-2	CAWSQNRGYGYTF	TGTGCCTGGAGCCAGAATCGGGGCTATGGCTACACCTTC
-	-	TRBV5-6	TRBJ2-1	CASSPSGGLDYNEQFF	TGTGCCAGCAGCCCCTCCGGGGGTCTGGATTACAATGAGCAGTTCTTC
TRBD2	-	TRBV6-5	TRBJ2-6	CASSYAGVGANVLTF	TGTGCCAGCAGTTACGCGGGGGTCGGGGCCAACGTCCTGACTTTC
-	-	TRBV5-1	TRBJ1-1	CASSLGGNTEAFF	TGCGCCAGCAGCTTGGGGGGCAACACTGAAGCTTTCTTT
-	-	TRBV28	TRBJ1-2	CASRPGGGGNYGYTF	TGTGCCAGCAGACCCGGGGGAGGTGGGAACTATGGCTACACCTTC
TRBD1	-	TRBV5-1	TRBJ2-1	CASSYGTEMSDEQFF	TGCGCCAGCAGCTACGGGACAGAAATGTCCGATGAGCAGTTCTTC
-	-	TRBV2	TRBJ1-2	CASKVSATRDYGYTF	TGTGCCAGCAAGGTGTCGGCGACCCGGGACTATGGCTACACCTTC
-	-	TRBV9	TRBJ2-4	CAKPTGAKNIQYF	TGTGCCAAACCTACGGGGGCCAAAAACATTCAGTACTTC
-	once	TRBV2	TRBJ1-2	CASRPDRSYGYTF	TGTGCCAGCAGACCCGACAGGTCCTATGGCTACACCTTC
-	-	TRBV9	TRBJ2-2	CASSLGLNTGELFF	TGTGCCAGCAGCTTGGGGCTAAACACCGGGGAGCTGTTTTTT
TRBD1	few	TRBV5-6	TRBJ1-2	CASHSWTGGYGYTF	TGTGCCAGCCATTCGTGGACAGGGGGCTATGGCTACACCTTC
TRBD2	-	TRBV6-5	TRBJ2-7	CASSLAGGTTYEQYF	TGTGCCAGCAGCTTAGCGGGGGGAACTACCTACGAGCAGTACTTC
TRBD2	-	TRBV11-2	TRBJ2-2	CASSSLERDYTGELFF	TGTGCCAGCAGCAGTTTGGAGCGGGACTACACCGGGGAGCTGTTTTTT
-	-	TRBV27	TRBJ2-3	CASSFLSSTDTQYF	TGTGCCAGCAGTTTCCTCAGTTCCACAGATACGCAGTATTTT
-	-	TRBV7-6	TRBJ2-5	CASSLQEARATQYF	TGTGCCAGCAGCCTCCAGGAGGCCAGAGCGACCCAGTACTTC